Below are 5 T cell receptor beta chains sequenced from a single sample in a study of blood T cell dynamics during melanoma immunotherapy. Time point reported: week 3, after first cycle of checkpoint inhibitor. This table comes from immunoSEQ multiplex PCR, and its TCRdb copy is limited to in-frame clones, with some not included. The sample records about 7,000 clones, roughly 77% being singletons. This specimen was blood, taken from a patient treated with checkpoint blockade. Receptor source: a human donor with melanoma.

The CDR3 DNA reads as TGTGCCAGCAAGGAAGAAGGGCGGCATGAAAAACTGTTTTTT. This codes for CASKEEGRHEKLFF. The chain employs TRBV2 and TRBJ1-4; D is unclear. Germline V gene data show CDR1 as SNHLY and CDR2 as FYNNEI. Trimming stripped 7 bases from V and 6 bases from J, with 15 bases between. The CDR3 covers 14 residues.

This clone appeared a few times. The V call is TRBV19, the J call TRBJ2-5; 7 bases agree with TRBD1. Germline assignment: CDR1 LNHDA and CDR2 SQIVND (reference sequence). The length of the CDR3 is 12 residues. V lost 8 bases, J lost 5 bases, and 5 bases stayed unmatched. The CDR3 loop is CASSGGWETQYF. For the CDR3, the DNA is TGTGCCAGTTCAGGGGGTTGGGAGACCCAGTACTTC.

As DNA, the CDR3 is TGTGCCAGCAGTTTTTTGACTTTCAGCTACGAGCAGTACTTC. It is translated as CASSFLTFSYEQYF. The rearrangement joins TRBV27 to TRBJ2-7; D ambiguous. This CDR3 contains 14 residues. Trimming cost V 3 bases and J 3 bases, with 12 bases left between them. The germline V gene encodes CDR1 MNHEY and CDR2 SMNVEV (reference sequence).

V gene TRBV7-6 combines with J gene TRBJ1-2; D remains ambiguous. V lost 4 bases and J 7 bases, leaving 7 bases between the germline ends. Germline CDR1 reads SGHVS; CDR2 reads FNYEAQ. The CDR3 runs 11 residues. The CDR3 DNA reads as TGTGCCAGCAGCTCTGGTGGTGGCTACACCTTC. It yields the protein CASSSGGGYTF. The variable domain in full, with the rest retrieved from reference TRBV7-6 and TRBJ1-2, is GAGVSQSPRYKVTKRGQDVALRCDPISGHVSLYWYRQALGQGPEFLTYFNYEAQQDKSGLPNDRFSAERPEGSISTLTIQRTEQRDSAMYRCASSSGGGYTFGSGTRLTVV.

The chain links TRBV9 to TRBJ2-7; D perhaps matches TRBD1 (6 bases). Trimming stripped 1 base from V and 3 bases from J, with 14 bases between. This CDR3 spans 15 amino acids. Germline CDR1 is SGDLS and CDR2 is YYNGEE. The CDR3 DNA reads TGTGCCAGCAGCGTAAGTTGGCAGGGGCGCTACGAGCAGTACTTC. Translating gives CASSVSWQGRYEQYF.